This section outlines one TCR beta chain sequence together with its context. The sample is drawn from a study of blood T cell repertoires in COVID-19. Sequencing was performed with immunoSEQ multiplex PCR; in TCRdb, only in-frame clones are kept and a portion is missing. This sample carries 300,000 to 400,000 clones, around 90% of them seen once, and the ten largest clones take roughly 5.3%. Germline V gene lookup returns CDR1 ENHRY and CDR2 SYGVKD. Trimming pared 3 bases from V and 5 bases from J, leaving 16 bases between. The CDR3 totals 15 residues. The receptor was derived from a man between 60 and 70 years old who had recovered from COVID-19. Sequences were obtained from PBMCs or T cells enriched from blood (not recorded which). The gene calls are TRBV10-3 and TRBJ2-5, with D possibly TRBD2 on 6 matching bases. In DNA form, the CDR3 reads TGTGCCATCAGTGACCCCGGGGGAACCTCGGAGACCCAGTACTTC. The encoded protein is CAISDPGGTSETQYF.